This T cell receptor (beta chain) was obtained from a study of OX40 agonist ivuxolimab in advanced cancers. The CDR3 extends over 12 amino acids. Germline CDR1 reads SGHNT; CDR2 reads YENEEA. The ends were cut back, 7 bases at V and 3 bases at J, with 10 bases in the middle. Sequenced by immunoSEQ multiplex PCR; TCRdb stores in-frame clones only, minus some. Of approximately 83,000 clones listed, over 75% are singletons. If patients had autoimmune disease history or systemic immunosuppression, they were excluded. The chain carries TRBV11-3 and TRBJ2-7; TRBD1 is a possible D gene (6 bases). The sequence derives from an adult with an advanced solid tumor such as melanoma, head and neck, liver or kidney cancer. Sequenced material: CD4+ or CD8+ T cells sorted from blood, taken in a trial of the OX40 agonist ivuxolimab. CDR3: CASNKQGYEQYF. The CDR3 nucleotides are TGTGCCAGCAACAAACAGGGCTACGAGCAGTACTTC.